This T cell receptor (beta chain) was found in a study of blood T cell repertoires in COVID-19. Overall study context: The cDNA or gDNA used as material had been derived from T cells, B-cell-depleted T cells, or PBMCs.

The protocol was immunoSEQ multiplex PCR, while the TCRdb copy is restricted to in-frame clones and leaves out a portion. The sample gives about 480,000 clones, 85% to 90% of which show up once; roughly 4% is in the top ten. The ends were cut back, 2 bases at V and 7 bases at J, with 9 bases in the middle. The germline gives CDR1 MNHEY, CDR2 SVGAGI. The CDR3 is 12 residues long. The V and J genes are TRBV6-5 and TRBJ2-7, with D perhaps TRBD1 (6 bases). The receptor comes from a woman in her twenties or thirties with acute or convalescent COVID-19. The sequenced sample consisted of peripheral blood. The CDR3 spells CASSYPDREQYF. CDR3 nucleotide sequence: TGTGCCAGCAGTTACCCTGACAGGGAGCAGTACTTC.